These T cell receptor beta chains were read from a single sample in a study of shared clonotypes between healthy human individuals. Generated by immunoSEQ multiplex PCR, the TCRdb table keeps only in-frame clones and is missing some. The sample has over 850,000 clones; 70% to 80% are singletons. Material: memory CD4+ T cells from PBMCs. The receptors shown here come from a man between 18 and 35 years old in good health. Some clones in this sample may be carry-over from other donors' samples. The CDR3 runs from the conserved cysteine through the conserved F or W. The order of the fields is CDR3 length, V gene, J gene, D gene, clone size, CDR3 DNA, CDR3 protein. The D gene is left open where the match is weak. Not all rows give a size; the values are once, few, many and, for expanded clones, a class.

>13|TRBV9|TRBJ2-2|.|.
TGTGCCAGCCGTTCCCTGGCGGCCGGGGAGCTGTTTTTT
CASRSLAAGELFF
>15|TRBV7-2|TRBJ2-2|.|.
TGTGCCAGCATCCTAGGGCTGGGAAACACCGGGGAGCTGTTTTTT
CASILGLGNTGELFF
>14|TRBV5-1|TRBJ1-5|.|.
TGCGCCAGCAGCTTGATGGGGCCTGGTCAGCCCCAGCATTTT
CASSLMGPGQPQHF
>15|TRBV4-1|TRBJ2-5|.|.
TGCGCCAGCAGCCAAGAACGAAGCTTCCCTTCCCAGCAGTACTTC
CASSQERSFPSQQYF
>16|TRBV4-1|TRBJ2-5|TRBD2|.
TGCGCCAGCAGCCGTCGGCTCGGGGAGGGGCAAGAGACCCAGTACTTC
CASSRRLGEGQETQYF
>13|TRBV29-1|TRBJ1-6|.|.
TGCAGACCGACTCGGGCGGAGAGTTCACCCCTCCACTTT
CRPTRAESSPLHF
>14|TRBV14|TRBJ2-7|.|.
TGTGCCAGCAGCCAAGGAGGGGGAGTCTACGAGCAGTACTTC
CASSQGGGVYEQYF
>15|TRBV28|TRBJ2-1|TRBD2|once
TGTGCCAGCAGACTGAGGCCGGGACTAGCGGGAGGGCAGTTCTTC
CASRLRPGLAGGQFF
>11|TRBV30|TRBJ2-1|TRBD1|.
TGTGCCGGACGGGACAGGGGAGGGCAGTTCTTC
CAGRDRGGQFF
>14|TRBV5-1|TRBJ2-1|.|many
TGCGCCAGCAGCTTGGGACCCACCTACAATGAGCAGTTCTTC
CASSLGPTYNEQFF
>15|TRBV7-2|TRBJ2-3|.|.
TGTGCCAGCAGGTTGACAGGGACTAGCACAGATACGCAGTATTTT
CASRLTGTSTDTQYF
>12|TRBV27|TRBJ2-5|TRBD1|once
TGTGCCACGGGGACAGTCAGAGAGACCCAGTACTTC
CATGTVRETQYF
>18|TRBV7-9|TRBJ2-5|TRBD2|.
TGTGCCAGCAGCCCTAACCGCGGGAGGGGTTGGGTTCAAGAGACCCAGTACTTC
CASSPNRGRGWVQETQYF
>13|TRBV7-2|TRBJ1-1|.|.
TGTGCCAGCAGCTTAGCGATGAACACTGAAGCTTTCTTT
CASSLAMNTEAFF
>17|TRBV5-1|TRBJ1-1|.|.
TGCGCCAGCAGCTTGGCTAACGGACGAGGGGTCCTTACTGAAGCTTTCTTT
CASSLANGRGVLTEAFF